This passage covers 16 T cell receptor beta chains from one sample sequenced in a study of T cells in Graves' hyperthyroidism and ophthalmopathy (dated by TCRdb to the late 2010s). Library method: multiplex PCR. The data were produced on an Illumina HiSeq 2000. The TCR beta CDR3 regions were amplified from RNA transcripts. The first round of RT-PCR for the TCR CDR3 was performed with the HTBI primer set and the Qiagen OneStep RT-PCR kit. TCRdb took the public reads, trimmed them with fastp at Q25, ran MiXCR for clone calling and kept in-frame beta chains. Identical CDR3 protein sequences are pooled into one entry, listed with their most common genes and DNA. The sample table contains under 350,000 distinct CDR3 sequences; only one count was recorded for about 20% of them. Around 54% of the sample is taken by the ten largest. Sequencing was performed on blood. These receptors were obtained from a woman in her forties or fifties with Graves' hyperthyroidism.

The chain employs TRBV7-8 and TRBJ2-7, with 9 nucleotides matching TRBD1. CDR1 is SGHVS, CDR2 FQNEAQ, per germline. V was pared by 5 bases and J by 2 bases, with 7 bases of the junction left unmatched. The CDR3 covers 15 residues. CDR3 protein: CASSETGGPAYEQYF. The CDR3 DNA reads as TGTGCCAGCAGCGAAACAGGGGGCCCTGCCTACGAGCAGTACTTC. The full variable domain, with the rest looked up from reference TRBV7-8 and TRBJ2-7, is GAGVSQSPRYKVAKRGQDVALRCDPISGHVSLFWYQQALGQGPEFLTYFQNEAQLDKSGLPSDRFFAERPEGSVSTLKIQRTQQEDSAVYLCASSETGGPAYEQYFGPGTRLTVT.

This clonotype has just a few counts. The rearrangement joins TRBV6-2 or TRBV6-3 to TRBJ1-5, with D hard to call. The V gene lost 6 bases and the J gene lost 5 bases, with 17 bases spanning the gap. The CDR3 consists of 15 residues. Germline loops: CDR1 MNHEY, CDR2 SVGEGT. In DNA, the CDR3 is TGTGCCAGCAGGCGGGCGACATCAGCTTATCAGCCCCAGCATTTT. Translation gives CASRRATSAYQPQHF.

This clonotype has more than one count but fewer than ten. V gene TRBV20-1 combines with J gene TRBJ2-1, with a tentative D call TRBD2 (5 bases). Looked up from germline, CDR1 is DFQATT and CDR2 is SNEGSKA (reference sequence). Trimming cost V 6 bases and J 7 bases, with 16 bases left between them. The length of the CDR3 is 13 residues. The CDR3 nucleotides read TGCAGTGCCCTCCGACTGACTACGAATGAGCAGTTCTTC. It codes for CSALRLTTNEQFF.

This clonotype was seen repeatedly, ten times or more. The CDR3: CASSWGGQGLDYTF. The CDR3 DNA follows: TGTGCCAGCAGTTGGGGTGGACAGGGCCTAGACTACACCTTC. The rearrangement joins TRBV12-3 or TRBV12-4 to TRBJ1-2, with 8 bases aligning to TRBD1. The CDR3 is 14 residues long. J lost 10 bases, V lost 4 bases, and 11 bases had no gene match.

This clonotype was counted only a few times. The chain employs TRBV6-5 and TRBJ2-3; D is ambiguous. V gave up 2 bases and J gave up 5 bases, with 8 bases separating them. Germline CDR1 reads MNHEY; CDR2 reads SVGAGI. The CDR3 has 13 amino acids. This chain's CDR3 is CASSYPPGDTQYF. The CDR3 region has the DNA TGTGCCAGCAGTTACCCGCCGGGAGATACGCAGTATTTT.

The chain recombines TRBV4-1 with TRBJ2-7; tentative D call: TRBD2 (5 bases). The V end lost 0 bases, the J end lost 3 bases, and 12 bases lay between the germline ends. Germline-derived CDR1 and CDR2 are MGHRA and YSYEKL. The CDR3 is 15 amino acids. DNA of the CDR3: TGCGCCAGCAGCCAAGATTCGAGAGGACTCTACGAGCAGTACGTC. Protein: CASSQDSRGLYEQYV.

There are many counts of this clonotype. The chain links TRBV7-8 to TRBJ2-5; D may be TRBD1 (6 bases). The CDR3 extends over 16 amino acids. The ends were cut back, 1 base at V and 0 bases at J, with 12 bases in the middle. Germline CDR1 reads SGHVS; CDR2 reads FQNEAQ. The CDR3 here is CASSLDRTENQETQYF. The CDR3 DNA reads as TGTGCCAGCAGCTTAGATCGGACAGAGAACCAAGAGACCCAGTACTTC.

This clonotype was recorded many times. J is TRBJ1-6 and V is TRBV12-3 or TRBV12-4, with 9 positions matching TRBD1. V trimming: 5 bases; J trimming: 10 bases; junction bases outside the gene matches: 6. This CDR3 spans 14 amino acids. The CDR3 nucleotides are TGTGCCAGCAGTGCGACAGGGGGTAGGTCACCCCTCCACTTT. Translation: CASSATGGRSPLHF.

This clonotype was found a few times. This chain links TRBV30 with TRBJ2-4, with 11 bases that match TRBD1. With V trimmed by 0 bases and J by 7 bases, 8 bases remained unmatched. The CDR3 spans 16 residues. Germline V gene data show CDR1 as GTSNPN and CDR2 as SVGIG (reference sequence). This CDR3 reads CAWSVPGQGAVNIQYF. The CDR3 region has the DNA TGTGCCTGGAGTGTACCCGGACAGGGGGCGGTGAACATTCAGTACTTC.

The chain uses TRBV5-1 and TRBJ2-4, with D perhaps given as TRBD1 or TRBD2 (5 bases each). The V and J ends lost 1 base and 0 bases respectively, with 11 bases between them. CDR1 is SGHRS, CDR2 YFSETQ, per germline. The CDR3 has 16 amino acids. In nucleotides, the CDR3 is TGCGCCAGCAGCTTGTTGAGGGGCCAAGCCAAAAACATTCAGTACTTC. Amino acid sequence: CASSLLRGQAKNIQYF.

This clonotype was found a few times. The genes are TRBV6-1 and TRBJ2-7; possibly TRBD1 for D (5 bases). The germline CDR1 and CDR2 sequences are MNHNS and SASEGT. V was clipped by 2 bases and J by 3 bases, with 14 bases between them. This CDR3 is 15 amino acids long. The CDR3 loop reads CASSELWGTSYEQYV. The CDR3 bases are TGTGCCAGCAGTGAATTGTGGGGCACCAGCTACGAGCAGTACGTC.

This CDR3 reads CASSLRGLEVSEQFF. The CDR3 nucleotides are TGTGCCAGCAGCTTAAGAGGGCTAGAGGTTAGTGAGCAGTTCTTC. The V gene is TRBV7-3, the J gene TRBJ2-1; TRBD2 might be the D (5 bases). This CDR3 has 15 amino acids. Germline V gene lookup returns CDR1 SGHTA and CDR2 FQGTGA. V was cut by 1 base and J by 9 bases, with 16 bases left in between.

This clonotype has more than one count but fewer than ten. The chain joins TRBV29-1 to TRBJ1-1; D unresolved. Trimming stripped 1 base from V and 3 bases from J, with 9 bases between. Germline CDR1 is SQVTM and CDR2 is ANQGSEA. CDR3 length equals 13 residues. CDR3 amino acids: CSVEVSEDTEAFF. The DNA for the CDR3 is TGCAGCGTTGAAGTATCGGAGGACACTGAAGCTTTCTTT.

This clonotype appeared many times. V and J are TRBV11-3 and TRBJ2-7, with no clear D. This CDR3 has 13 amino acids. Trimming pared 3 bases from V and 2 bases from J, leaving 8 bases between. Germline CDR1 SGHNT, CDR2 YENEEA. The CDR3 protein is CASSFEEPYEQYF. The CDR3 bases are TGTGCCAGCAGCTTTGAGGAGCCCTACGAGCAGTACTTC.

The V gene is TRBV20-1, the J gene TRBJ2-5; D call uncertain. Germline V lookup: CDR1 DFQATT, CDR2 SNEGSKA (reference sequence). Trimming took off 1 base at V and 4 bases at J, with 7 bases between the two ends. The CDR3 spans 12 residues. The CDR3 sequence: CSARAQIETQYF. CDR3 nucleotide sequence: TGCAGTGCTAGAGCACAGATAGAGACCCAGTACTTC.

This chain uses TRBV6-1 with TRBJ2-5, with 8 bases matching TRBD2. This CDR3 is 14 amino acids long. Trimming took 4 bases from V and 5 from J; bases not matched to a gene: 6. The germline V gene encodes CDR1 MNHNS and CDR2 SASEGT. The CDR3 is CASSAGGEPETQYF. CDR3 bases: TGTGCCAGCAGTGCCGGGGGGGAGCCGGAGACCCAGTACTTC.